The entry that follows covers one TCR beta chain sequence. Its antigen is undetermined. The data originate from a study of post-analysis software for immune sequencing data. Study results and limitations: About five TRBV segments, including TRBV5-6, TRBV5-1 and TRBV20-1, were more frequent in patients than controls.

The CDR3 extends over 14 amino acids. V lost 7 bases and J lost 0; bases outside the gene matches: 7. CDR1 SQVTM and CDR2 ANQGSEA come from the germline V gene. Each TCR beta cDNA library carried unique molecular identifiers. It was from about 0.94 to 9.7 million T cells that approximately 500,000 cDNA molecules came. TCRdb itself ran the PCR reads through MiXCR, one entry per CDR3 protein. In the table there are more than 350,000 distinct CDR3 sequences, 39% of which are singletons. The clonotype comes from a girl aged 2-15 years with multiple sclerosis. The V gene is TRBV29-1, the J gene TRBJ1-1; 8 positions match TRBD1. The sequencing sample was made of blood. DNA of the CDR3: TGCAGCGCGGACAGGGAAGGGCTGAACACTGAAGCTTTCTTT. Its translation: CSADREGLNTEAFF.